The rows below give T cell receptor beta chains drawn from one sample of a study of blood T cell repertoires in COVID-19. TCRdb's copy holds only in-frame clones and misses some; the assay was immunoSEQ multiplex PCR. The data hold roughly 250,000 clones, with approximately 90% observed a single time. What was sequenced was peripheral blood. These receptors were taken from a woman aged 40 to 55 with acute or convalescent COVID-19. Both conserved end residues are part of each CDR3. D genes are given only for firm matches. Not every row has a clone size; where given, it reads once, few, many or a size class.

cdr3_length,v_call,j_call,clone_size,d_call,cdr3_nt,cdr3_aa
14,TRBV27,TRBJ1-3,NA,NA,TGTGCCAGCAGTTTAGGGGCAGCAGGAAACACCATATATTTT,CASSLGAAGNTIYF
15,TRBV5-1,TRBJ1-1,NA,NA,TGCGCCAGCAGCTTGTGGGCAGGGTCGGACACTGAAGCTTTCTTT,CASSLWAGSDTEAFF
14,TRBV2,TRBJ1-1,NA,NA,TGTGCCAGCAGTGAAACCTCGCGGAACACTGAAGCTTTCTTT,CASSETSRNTEAFF
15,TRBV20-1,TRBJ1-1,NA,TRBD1,TGCAGTGCTAGTTCCGCTTGGACAGGGGGCTTTGAAGCTTTCTTT,CSASSAWTGGFEAFF
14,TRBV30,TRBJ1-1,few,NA,TGTGCCTGGAAGGGGGGGCGAGGGGATACTGAAGCTTTCTTT,CAWKGGRGDTEAFF
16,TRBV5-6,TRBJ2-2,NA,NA,TGTGCCAGCAGCCCCGTTAAGGGGGAGAACACCGGGGAGCTGTTTTTT,CASSPVKGENTGELFF
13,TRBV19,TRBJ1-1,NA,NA,TGTGCCAGTAGTGGGGGACAGAACACTGAAGCTTTCTTT,CASSGGQNTEAFF
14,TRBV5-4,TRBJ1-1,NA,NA,TGTGCCAGCAGCTCTACAGGGCTGAACACTGAAGCTTTCTTT,CASSSTGLNTEAFF
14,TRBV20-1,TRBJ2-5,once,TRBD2,TGCAGTGCTAGTAGCGGGGGGGTCCAAGAGACCCAGTACTTC,CSASSGGVQETQYF
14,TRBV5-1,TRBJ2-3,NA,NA,TGCGCCAGCAGCTTGGGGGCATGGACAGATACGCAGTATTTT,CASSLGAWTDTQYF
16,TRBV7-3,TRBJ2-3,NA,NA,TGTGCCAGCAGCAGAACGGACAGCTTGGGCACAGATACGCAGTATTTT,CASSRTDSLGTDTQYF
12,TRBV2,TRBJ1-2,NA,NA,TGTGCCAGCAGTGACGAGGGAAGTGGCTACACCTTC,CASSDEGSGYTF
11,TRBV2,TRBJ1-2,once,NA,TGTGCCAGCATCCAGGGGTATGGCTACACCTTC,CASIQGYGYTF
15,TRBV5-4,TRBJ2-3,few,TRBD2,TGTGCCACACTAGCGGGGGGCCTGGGGTCAGATACGCAGTATTTT,CATLAGGLGSDTQYF
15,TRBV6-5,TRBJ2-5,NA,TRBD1,TGTGCCAGCGGTTTGGGACAGGGACCTCAAGAGACCCAGTACTTC,CASGLGQGPQETQYF
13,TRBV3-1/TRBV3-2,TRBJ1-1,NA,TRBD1,TGTGCCAGCAGCCAAGCAGGGGGGACTGAAGCTTTCTTT,CASSQAGGTEAFF
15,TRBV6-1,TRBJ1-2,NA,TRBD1,TGTGCCAGCAGTGACCAGACAGGGTGGGGCAGTGGCTACACCTTC,CASSDQTGWGSGYTF
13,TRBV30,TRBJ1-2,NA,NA,TGTGCCTGGAGTATCAGGAAGTCGGCTGGCTACACCTTC,CAWSIRKSAGYTF
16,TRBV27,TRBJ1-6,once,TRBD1,TGTGCCAGCAGTCCTCGACAGGGGGCGCCTAATTCACCCCTCCACTTT,CASSPRQGAPNSPLHF
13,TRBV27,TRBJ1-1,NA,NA,TGTGCCAGCAGTGGTACGTACTTCACTGAAGCTTTCTTT,CASSGTYFTEAFF
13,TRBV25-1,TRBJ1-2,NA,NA,TGTGCCAGCAGTGAAGGGGACACCCCTGGCTACACCTTC,CASSEGDTPGYTF
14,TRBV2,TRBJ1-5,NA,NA,TGTGCCAGCAGTGAGGCAGGGAAGAATCAGCCCCAGCATTTT,CASSEAGKNQPQHF
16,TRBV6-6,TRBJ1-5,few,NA,TGTGCCAGCAGCTCGGCCAGGGTTGATAGCAATCAGCCCCAGCATTTT,CASSSARVDSNQPQHF
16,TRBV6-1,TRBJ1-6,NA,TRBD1,TGTGCCAGCAGTGGACCCGGACAGGGAAATTACTCACCCCTCCACTTT,CASSGPGQGNYSPLHF
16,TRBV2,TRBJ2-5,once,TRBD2,TGTGCCAGCAGTACTGGACTAGCGGGGGGGTTGGAGACCCAGTACTTC,CASSTGLAGGLETQYF
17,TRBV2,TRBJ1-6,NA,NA,TGTGCCAGCACCACAGTCACCAAGAGCTCCTATAATTCACCCCTCCACTTT,CASTTVTKSSYNSPLHF
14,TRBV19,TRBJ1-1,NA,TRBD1,TGTGCCAGTAGTGTGACAGGGATGAACACTGAAGCTTTCTTT,CASSVTGMNTEAFF